These 10 T cell receptor beta chains originate from one sample sequenced in a study of blood T cell repertoires in COVID-19. Using immunoSEQ multiplex PCR, the repertoire was profiled, and TCRdb retains in-frame clones only, with some absent. The table shows fewer than 200,000 clones, with around nine tenths occurring only once. Sequenced material: peripheral blood. These receptors all stem from a man in his forties or fifties with active or convalescent COVID-19.

V gene TRBV2 combines with J gene TRBJ1-2; D is ambiguous. CDR1 SNHLY and CDR2 FYNNEI come from the germline V gene. With 9 bases removed from V and 0 bases from J, the gap between germline ends came to 11 bases. The CDR3 runs 13 residues. CDR3 in DNA: TGTGCCAGAGCCACAGACACTAACTATGGCTACACCTTC. It encodes CARATDTNYGYTF.

The V and J genes are TRBV28 and TRBJ1-5; no clear D. The V gene lost 6 bases and the J gene lost 4 bases, with 19 bases spanning the gap. The CDR3 is 16 residues long. CDR1 and CDR2 from the germline V gene are MDHEN and SYDVKM. The DNA of the CDR3 is TGTGCCAGCAGGCGACGGAGAGTTCTGTGGAATCAGCCCCAGCATTTT. Translated: CASRRRRVLWNQPQHF.

The V gene is TRBV5-4, the J gene TRBJ2-3; 10 bases align to TRBD2. The germline V gene encodes CDR1 SGHNT and CDR2 YYREEE (reference sequence). With 0 bases clipped from V and 0 bases from J, the junction kept 1 base outside the gene matches. The CDR3 length is 16 residues. The CDR3 DNA reads as TGTGCCAGCAGCTTGGCTAGCGGGGGAAGCACAGATACGCAGTATTTT. Amino acids: CASSLASGGSTDTQYF.

The V gene is TRBV19, the J gene TRBJ2-1, with 9 bases lining up with TRBD2. The CDR3 is made up of 17 amino acids. The germline V gene encodes CDR1 LNHDA and CDR2 SQIVND (reference sequence). The trim removed 2 bases at V and 5 bases at J, leaving 10 bases unmatched. The CDR3 loop reads CASSINGAGGRNNEQFF. Here the CDR3 DNA reads TGTGCCAGTAGTATAAATGGAGCGGGAGGAAGAAACAATGAGCAGTTCTTC.

The chain recombines TRBV2 with TRBJ2-7; weak D call: TRBD1 (6 bases). Germline values: CDR1 SNHLY, CDR2 FYNNEI. This CDR3 is 16 amino acids long. V lost 5 bases to trimming and J lost 0 bases, with 17 bases between them. This CDR3 reads CASSQMDSQSSYEQYF. DNA of the CDR3: TGTGCCAGCAGTCAGATGGACAGTCAGAGCTCCTACGAGCAGTACTTC.

The V gene is TRBV5-5, the J gene TRBJ2-1, with 7 positions matching TRBD1. The CDR3 loop spans 15 amino acids. Germline assignment: CDR1 SGHKS and CDR2 YYEKEE (reference sequence). J lost 8 bases, V lost 5 bases, and 13 bases had no gene match. CDR3 amino acids: CASRERDREVYEQFF. DNA for the CDR3: TGTGCCAGCAGGGAAAGGGACAGAGAGGTTTATGAGCAGTTCTTC.

V is TRBV10-3 and J is TRBJ2-1; TRBD1 matches at 8 bases. CDR1 and CDR2 (germline): ENHRY, SYGVKD. The ends lost 6 bases at V and 8 bases at J; junction bases unmatched: 3. The CDR3 has 12 residues. The CDR3 region has the DNA TGTGCCATCAGCCAGGGGGCATATGAGCAGTTCTTC. Its translation is CAISQGAYEQFF.

J is TRBJ2-3 and V is TRBV10-3; 8 bases fit TRBD2. After removal of 8 bases from V and 0 bases from J, the junction contained 4 bases not matched to a gene. The CDR3 length is 14 residues. The V gene's germline CDR1 is ENHRY and CDR2 SYGVKD. The CDR3 here is CAIQAGGSTDTQYF. In nucleotides, the CDR3 is TGTGCCATCCAGGCGGGGGGTAGCACAGATACGCAGTATTTT.

The CDR3 nucleotides are TGTGCCAGCACCCTGGAGGGCGGTAACTACGAGCAGTACTTC. Amino acids: CASTLEGGNYEQYF. V and J are TRBV5-5 and TRBJ2-7, with D tentatively TRBD2 (6 bases). CDR3 length: 14 residues. V dropped 6 bases and J dropped 3 bases, with 16 bases sitting between them. Germline values: CDR1 SGHKS, CDR2 YYEKEE (reference sequence).

The chain joins TRBV12-3 or TRBV12-4 to TRBJ1-1, with TRBD1 matching over 11 bases. The CDR3 covers 13 residues. After removal of 6 bases from V and 6 bases from J, the junction contained 3 bases not matched to a gene. The CDR3: CASRLGQGAEAFF. CDR3 DNA: TGTGCCAGCAGACTGGGACAGGGGGCTGAAGCTTTCTTT.